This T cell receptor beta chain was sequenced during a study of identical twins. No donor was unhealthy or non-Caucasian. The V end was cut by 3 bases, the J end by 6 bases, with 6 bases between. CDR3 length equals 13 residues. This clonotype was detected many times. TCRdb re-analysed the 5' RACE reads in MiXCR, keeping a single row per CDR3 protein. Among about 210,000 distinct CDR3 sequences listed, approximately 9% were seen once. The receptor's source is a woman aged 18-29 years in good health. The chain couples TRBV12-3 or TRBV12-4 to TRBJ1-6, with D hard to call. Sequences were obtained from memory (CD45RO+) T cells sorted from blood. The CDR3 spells CASSFSGNSPLHF. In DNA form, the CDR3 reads TGTGCCAGCAGTTTTTCGGGTAATTCACCCCTCCACTTT.